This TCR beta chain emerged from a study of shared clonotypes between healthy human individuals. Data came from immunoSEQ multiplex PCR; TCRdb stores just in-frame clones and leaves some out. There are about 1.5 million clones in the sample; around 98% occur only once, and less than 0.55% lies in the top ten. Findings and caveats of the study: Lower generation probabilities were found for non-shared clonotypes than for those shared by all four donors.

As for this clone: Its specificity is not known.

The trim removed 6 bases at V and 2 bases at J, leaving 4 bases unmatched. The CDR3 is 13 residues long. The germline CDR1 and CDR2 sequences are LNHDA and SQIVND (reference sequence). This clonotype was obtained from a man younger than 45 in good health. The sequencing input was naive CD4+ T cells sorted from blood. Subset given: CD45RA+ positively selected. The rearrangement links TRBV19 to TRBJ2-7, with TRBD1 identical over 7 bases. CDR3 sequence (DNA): TGTGCCAGTAGGCGACAGGGAACCTACGAGCAGTACTTC. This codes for CASRRQGTYEQYF.